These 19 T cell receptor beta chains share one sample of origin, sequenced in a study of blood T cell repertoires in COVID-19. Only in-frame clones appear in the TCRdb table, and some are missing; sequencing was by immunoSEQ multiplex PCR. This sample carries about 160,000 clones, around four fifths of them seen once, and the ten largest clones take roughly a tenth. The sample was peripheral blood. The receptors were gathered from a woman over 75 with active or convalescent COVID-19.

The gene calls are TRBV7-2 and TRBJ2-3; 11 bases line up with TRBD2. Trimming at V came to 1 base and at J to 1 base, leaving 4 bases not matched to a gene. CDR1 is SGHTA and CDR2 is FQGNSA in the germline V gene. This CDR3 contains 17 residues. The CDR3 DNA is TGTGCCAGCAGCTTAGTAGCGGGAGGGGGTGGCACAGATACGCAGTATTTT. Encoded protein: CASSLVAGGGGTDTQYF.

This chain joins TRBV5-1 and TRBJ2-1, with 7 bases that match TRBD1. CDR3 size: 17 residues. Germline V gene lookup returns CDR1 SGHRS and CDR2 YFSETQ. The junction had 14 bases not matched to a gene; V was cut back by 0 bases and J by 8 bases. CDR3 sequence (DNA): TGCGCCAGCAGCTTGGTGGGACAGCTAACCACGCGGGATGAGCAGTTCTTC. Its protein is CASSLVGQLTTRDEQFF.

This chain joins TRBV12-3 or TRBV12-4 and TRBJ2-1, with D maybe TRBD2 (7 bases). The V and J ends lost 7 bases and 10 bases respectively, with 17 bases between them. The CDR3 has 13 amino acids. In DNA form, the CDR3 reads TGTGCCAGCAAGTTGGGGGGGCCCGGCGAGCAGTTCTTC. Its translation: CASKLGGPGEQFF.

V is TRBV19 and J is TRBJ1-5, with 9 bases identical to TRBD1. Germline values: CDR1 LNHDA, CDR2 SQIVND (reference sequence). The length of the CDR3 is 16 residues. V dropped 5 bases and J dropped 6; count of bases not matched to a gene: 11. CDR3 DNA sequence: TGTGCCAGTAGTGACTCCGGGACAGGGTATTTTCAGCCCCAGCATTTT. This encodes CASSDSGTGYFQPQHF.

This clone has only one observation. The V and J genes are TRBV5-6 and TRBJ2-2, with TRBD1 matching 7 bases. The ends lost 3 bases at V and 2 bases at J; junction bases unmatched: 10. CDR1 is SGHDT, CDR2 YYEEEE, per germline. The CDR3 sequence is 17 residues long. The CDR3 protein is CASSSTIGTVNTGELFF. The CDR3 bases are TGTGCCAGCAGCTCCACTATTGGGACAGTCAACACCGGGGAGCTGTTTTTT.

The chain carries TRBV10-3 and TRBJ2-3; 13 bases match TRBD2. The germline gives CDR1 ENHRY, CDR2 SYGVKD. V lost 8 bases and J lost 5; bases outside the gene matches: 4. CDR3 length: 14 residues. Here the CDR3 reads CAIALAGGQDTQYF. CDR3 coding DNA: TGTGCCATCGCACTAGCGGGGGGGCAAGATACGCAGTATTTT.

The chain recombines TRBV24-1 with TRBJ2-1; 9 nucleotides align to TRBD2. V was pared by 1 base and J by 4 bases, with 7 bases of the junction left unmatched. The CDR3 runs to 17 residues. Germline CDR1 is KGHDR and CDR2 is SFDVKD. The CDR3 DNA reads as TGTGCCACCAGTGATTTAGGGGAGCGGGGGGTTTACAATGAGCAGTTCTTC. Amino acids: CATSDLGERGVYNEQFF.

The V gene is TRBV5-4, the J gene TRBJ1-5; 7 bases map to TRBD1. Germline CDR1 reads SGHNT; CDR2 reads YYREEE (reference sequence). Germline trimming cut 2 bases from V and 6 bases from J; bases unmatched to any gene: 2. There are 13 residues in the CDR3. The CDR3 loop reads CASSLQGTQPQHF. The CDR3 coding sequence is TGTGCCAGCAGCTTACAGGGGACTCAGCCCCAGCATTTT.

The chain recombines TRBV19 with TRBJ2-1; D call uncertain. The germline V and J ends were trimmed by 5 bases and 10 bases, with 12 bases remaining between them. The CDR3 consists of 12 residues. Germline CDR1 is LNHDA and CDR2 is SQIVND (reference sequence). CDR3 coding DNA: TGTGCCAGTAGTGTTCGGGTGGAGGAGCAGTTCTTC. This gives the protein CASSVRVEEQFF.

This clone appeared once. The CDR3 loop is CASSDNKGPNNEQFF. The CDR3 bases are TGCGCCAGCAGTGATAATAAGGGGCCCAACAATGAGCAGTTCTTC. The genes are TRBV10-1 and TRBJ2-1, with a possible D match to TRBD1 (5 bases). CDR1 and CDR2 (germline): WNHNN, SYGVQD (reference sequence). The CDR3 runs 15 residues. Trimming pared 3 bases from V and 5 bases from J, leaving 14 bases between.

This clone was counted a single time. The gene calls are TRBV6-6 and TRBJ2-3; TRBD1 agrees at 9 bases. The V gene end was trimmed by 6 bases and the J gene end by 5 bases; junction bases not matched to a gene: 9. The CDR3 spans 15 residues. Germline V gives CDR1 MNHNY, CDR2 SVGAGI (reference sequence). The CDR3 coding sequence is TGTGCCAGCAGCCCGGGACAGGGTTTCGTAGATACGCAGTATTTT. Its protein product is CASSPGQGFVDTQYF.

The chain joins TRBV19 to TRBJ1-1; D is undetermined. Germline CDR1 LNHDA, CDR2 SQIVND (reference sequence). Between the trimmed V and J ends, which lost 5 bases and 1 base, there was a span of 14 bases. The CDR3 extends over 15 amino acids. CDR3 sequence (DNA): TGTGCCAGTAGTTCCACTTGGTCCGGGAACACTGAAGCTTTCTTT. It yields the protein CASSSTWSGNTEAFF.

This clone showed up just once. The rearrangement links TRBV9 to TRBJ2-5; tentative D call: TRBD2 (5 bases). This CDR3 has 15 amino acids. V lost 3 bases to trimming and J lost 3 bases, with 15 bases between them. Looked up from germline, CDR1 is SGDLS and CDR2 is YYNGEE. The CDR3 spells CASSAVGRAKETQYF. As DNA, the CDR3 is TGTGCCAGCAGCGCCGTAGGGCGGGCGAAAGAGACCCAGTACTTC.

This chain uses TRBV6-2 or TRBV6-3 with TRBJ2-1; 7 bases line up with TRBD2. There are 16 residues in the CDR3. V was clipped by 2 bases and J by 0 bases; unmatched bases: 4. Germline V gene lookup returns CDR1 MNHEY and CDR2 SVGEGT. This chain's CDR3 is CASSYLGGSSYNEQFF. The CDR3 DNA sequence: TGTGCCAGCAGTTACCTCGGGGGGTCCTCCTACAATGAGCAGTTCTTC.

The CDR3: CSAAKGADIQYF. The CDR3 DNA is TGCAGCGCGGCGAAGGGGGCGGACATTCAGTACTTC. The chain combines TRBV29-1 with TRBJ2-4; 7 nucleotides align to TRBD1. The CDR3 contains 12 residues. Per the germline V gene, CDR1 is SQVTM and CDR2 is ANQGSEA. V was pared by 7 bases and J by 8 bases, with 8 bases of the junction left unmatched.

The CDR3 DNA is TGTGCCAGCAGCGTAGCCCCCGTAGGAGCGGGGACAGATACGCAGTATTTT. Translating it yields CASSVAPVGAGTDTQYF. The gene calls are TRBV9 and TRBJ2-3; 7 positions agree with TRBD2. Unmatched junction bases numbered 10, after V lost 0 bases and J lost 3 bases. This CDR3 is built from 17 residues. From germline, CDR1 is SGDLS and CDR2 YYNGEE.

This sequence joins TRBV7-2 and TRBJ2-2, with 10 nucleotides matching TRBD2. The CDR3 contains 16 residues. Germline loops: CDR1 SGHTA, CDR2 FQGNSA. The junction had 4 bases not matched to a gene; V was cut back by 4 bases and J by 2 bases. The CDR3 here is CASSSKRGGNTGELFF. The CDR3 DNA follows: TGTGCCAGCAGCTCAAAGCGGGGGGGCAACACCGGGGAGCTGTTTTTT.

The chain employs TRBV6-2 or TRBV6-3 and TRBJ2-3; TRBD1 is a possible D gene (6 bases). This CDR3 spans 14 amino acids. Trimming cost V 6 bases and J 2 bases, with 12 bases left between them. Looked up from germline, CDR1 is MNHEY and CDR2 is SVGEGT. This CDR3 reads CASSRGQTTDTQYF. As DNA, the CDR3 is TGTGCCAGCAGCCGAGGACAGACCACAGATACGCAGTATTTT.

The DNA for the CDR3 is TGTGCCAGTAAAGGGACAGAAGGCCACGAGCAGTACTTC. This gives the protein CASKGTEGHEQYF. The chain couples TRBV19 to TRBJ2-7, with 7 bases that match TRBD1. The CDR3 has 13 amino acids. The V and J ends lost 7 bases and 5 bases, in that order; junction bases with no gene match: 8. Germline-derived CDR1 and CDR2 are LNHDA and SQIVND (reference sequence).